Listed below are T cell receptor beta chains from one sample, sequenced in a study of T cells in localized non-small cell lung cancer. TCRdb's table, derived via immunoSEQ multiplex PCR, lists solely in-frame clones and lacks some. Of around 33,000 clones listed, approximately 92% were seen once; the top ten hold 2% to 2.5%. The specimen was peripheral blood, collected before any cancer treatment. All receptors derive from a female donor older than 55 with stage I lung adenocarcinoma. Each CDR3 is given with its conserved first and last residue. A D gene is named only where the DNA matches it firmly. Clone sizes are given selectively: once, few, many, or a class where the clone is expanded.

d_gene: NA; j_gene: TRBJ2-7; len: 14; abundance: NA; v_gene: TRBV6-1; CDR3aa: CASSENGAAYEQYF; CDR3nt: TGTGCCAGCAGTGAAAACGGGGCCGCCTACGAGCAGTACTTC
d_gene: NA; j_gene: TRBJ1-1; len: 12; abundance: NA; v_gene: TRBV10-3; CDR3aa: CAISAAQTEAFF; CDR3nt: TGTGCCATCAGTGCAGCACAAACTGAAGCTTTCTTT
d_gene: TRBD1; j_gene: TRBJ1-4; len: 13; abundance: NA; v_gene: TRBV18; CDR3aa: CASSLGQEEKLFF; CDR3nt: TGTGCCAGCTCACTGGGACAGGAGGAAAAACTGTTTTTT
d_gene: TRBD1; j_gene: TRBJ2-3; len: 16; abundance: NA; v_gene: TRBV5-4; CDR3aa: CASSLYRQGAGDTQYF; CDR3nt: TGTGCCAGCAGCTTGTATCGACAGGGGGCTGGAGATACGCAGTATTTT
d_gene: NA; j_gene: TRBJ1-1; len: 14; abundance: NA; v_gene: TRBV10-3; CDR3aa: CAISELGLETEAFF; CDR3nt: TGTGCCATCAGTGAATTAGGATTGGAGACTGAAGCTTTCTTT
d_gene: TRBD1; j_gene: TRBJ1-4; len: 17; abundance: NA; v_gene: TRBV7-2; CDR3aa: CASSLEGTGLFGEKLFF; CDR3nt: TGTGCCAGCAGCTTAGAAGGGACAGGGCTCTTCGGTGAAAAACTGTTTTTT
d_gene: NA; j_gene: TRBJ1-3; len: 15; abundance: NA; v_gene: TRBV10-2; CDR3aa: CASREAARSGNTIYF; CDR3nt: TGCGCCAGCAGGGAGGCGGCCAGATCTGGAAACACCATATATTTT
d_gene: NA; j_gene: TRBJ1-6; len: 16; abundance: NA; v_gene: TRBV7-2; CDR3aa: CASSWGSGVDNSPLHF; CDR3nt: TGTGCCAGCAGCTGGGGGTCCGGGGTAGATAATTCACCCCTCCACTTT
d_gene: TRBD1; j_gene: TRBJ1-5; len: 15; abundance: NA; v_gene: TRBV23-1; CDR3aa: CASSQWDRAYQPQHF; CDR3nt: TGCGCCAGCAGTCAATGGGACAGGGCTTATCAGCCCCAGCATTTT
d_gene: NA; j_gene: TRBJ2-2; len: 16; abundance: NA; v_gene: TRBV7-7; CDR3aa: CASSLKPGPEAGELFF; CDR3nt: TGTGCCAGCAGCTTAAAGCCGGGGCCCGAGGCCGGGGAGCTGTTTTTT
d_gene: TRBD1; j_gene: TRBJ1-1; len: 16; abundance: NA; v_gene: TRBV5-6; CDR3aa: CASSHKNRGDDAEAFF; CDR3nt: TGTGCCAGCAGCCACAAAAACAGGGGGGACGACGCTGAAGCTTTCTTT
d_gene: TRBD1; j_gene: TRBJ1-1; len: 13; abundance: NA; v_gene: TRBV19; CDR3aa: CASSANRGTEAFF; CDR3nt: TGTGCCAGTAGTGCGAACAGGGGAACTGAAGCTTTCTTT
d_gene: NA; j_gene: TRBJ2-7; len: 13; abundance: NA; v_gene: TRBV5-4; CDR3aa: CASSQQTSGEQYF; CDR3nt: TGTGCCAGCAGCCAGCAAACCTCAGGCGAGCAGTACTTC
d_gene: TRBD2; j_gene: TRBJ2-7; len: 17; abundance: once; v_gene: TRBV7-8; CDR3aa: CASSLDRGGWRVYEQYF; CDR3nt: TGTGCCAGCAGCTTAGATCGGGGGGGTTGGAGGGTTTACGAGCAGTACTTC
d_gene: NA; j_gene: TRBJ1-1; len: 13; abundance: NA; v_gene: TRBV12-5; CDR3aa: CASGEQGNTEAFF; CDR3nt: TGTGCTAGTGGAGAACAGGGGAACACTGAAGCTTTCTTT
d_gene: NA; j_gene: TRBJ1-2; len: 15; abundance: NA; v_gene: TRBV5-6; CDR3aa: CASSLEQFNNYGYTF; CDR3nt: TGTGCCAGCAGCTTGGAACAGTTCAATAACTATGGCTACACCTTC
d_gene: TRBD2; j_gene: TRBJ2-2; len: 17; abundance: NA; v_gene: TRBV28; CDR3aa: CASRVGTSGANTGELFF; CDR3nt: TGTGCCAGCAGAGTCGGGACTAGCGGCGCGAACACCGGGGAGCTGTTTTTT
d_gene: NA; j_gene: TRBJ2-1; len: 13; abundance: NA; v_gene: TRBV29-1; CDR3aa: CSARVRDYNEQFF; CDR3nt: TGCAGCGCGAGGGTCCGGGACTACAATGAGCAGTTCTTC
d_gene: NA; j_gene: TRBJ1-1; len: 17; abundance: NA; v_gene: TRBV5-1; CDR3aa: CASSLRLSGGTNTEAFF; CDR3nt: TGCGCCAGCAGCTTGCGGCTGTCGGGGGGGACGAACACTGAAGCTTTCTTT
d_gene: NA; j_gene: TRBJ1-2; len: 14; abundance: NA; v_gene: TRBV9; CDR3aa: CASSVGGGDYGYTF; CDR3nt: TGTGCCAGCAGCGTAGGAGGGGGGGACTATGGCTACACCTTC
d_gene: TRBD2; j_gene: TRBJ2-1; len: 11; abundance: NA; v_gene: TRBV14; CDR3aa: CASAGGTEQFF; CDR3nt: TGTGCCAGCGCGGGAGGGACTGAGCAGTTCTTC
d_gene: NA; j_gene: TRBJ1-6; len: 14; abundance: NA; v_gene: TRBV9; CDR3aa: CASSDATGDSPLHF; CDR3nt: TGTGCCAGCAGCGACGCCACCGGGGATTCACCCCTCCACTTT
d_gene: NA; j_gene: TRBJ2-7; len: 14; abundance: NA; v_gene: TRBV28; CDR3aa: CASSLYLGGYEQYF; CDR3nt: TGTGCCAGCAGTCTCTATCTAGGGGGGTACGAGCAGTACTTC
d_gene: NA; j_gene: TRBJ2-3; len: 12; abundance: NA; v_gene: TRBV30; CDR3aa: CAWGSAIDTQYF; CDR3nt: TGTGCCTGGGGTTCGGCAATCGATACGCAGTATTTT
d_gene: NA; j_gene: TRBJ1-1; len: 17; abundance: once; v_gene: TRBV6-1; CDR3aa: CASSEAGRGYATTEAFF; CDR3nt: TGTGCCAGCAGTGAAGCGGGGAGGGGGTACGCGACCACTGAAGCTTTCTTT
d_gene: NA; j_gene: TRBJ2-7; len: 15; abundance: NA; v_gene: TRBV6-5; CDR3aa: CASSYESGGAYEQYF; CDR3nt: TGTGCCAGCAGTTACGAAAGCGGCGGAGCCTACGAGCAGTACTTC
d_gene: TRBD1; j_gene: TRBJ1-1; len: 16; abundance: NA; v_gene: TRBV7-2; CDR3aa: CASSTRGDRGNTEAFF; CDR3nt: TGTGCCAGCAGCACGAGGGGGGACAGGGGTAACACTGAAGCTTTCTTT
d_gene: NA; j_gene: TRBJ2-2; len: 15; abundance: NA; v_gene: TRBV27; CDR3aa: CASSLSGAGTGELFF; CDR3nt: TGTGCCAGCAGTTTATCGGGGGCAGGGACCGGGGAGCTGTTTTTT
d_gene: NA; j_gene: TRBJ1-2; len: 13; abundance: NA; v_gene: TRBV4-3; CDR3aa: CASSQDLAGGYTF; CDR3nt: TGCGCCAGCAGCCAAGATCTAGCGGGGGGCTACACCTTC
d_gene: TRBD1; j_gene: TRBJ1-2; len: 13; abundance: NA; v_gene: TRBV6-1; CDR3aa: CASSGGQGYGYTF; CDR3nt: TGTGCCAGCAGTGGAGGACAGGGCTATGGCTACACCTTC
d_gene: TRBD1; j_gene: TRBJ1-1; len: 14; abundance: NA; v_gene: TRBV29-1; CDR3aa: CSVESGRGHTEAFF; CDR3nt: TGCAGCGTTGAATCGGGCAGGGGGCACACTGAAGCTTTCTTT
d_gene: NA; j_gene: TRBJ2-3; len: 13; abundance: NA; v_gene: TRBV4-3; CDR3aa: CASSQVGTDTQYF; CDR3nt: TGCGCCAGCAGCCAAGTGGGCACAGATACGCAGTATTTT
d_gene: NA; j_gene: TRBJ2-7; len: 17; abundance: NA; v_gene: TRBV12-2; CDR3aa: CASRLFGLADPFYEQYF; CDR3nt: TGTGCAAGTCGCTTATTTGGACTAGCGGATCCCTTCTACGAGCAGTACTTC
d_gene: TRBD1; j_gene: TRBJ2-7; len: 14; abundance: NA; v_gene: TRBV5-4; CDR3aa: CASKRDRATYEQYF; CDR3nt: TGTGCCAGCAAACGGGACAGGGCAACCTACGAGCAGTACTTC
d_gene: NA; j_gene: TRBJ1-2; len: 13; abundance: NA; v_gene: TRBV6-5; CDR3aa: CASSSGTGVVYTF; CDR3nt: TGTGCCAGCAGTTCCGGGACCGGCGTAGTCTACACCTTC
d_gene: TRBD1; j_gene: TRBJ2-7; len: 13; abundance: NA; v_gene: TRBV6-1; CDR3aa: CASGQGNSYEQYF; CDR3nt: TGTGCCAGCGGACAGGGGAACTCCTACGAGCAGTACTTC
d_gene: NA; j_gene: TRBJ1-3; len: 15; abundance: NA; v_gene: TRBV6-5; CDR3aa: CASSYSSGPGNTIYF; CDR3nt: TGTGCCAGCAGTTACTCGTCGGGCCCTGGAAACACCATATATTTT
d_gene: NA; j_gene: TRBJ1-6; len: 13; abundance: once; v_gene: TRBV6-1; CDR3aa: CASSSTARSPLHF; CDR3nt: TGTGCCAGCAGCTCGACAGCACGATCACCCCTCCACTTT
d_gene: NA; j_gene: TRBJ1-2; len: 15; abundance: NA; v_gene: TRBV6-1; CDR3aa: CASSEDTGPPWGYTF; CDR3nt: TGTGCCAGCAGTGAAGACACAGGTCCTCCTTGGGGCTACACCTTC
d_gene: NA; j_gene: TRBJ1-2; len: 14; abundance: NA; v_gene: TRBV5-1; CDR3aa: CASSLSIGTGHYTF; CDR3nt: TGCGCCAGCAGCTTGAGTATAGGTACAGGTCACTACACCTTC
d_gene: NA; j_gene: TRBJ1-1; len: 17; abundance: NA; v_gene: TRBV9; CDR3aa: CASSVDPVGGRDTEAFF; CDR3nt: TGTGCCAGCAGCGTAGATCCTGTTGGGGGTAGGGACACTGAAGCTTTCTTT
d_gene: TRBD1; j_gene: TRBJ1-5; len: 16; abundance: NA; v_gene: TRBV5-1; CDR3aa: CASSPGTGDSNQPQHF; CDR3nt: TGCGCCAGCAGCCCGGGGACAGGGGATAGCAATCAGCCCCAGCATTTT
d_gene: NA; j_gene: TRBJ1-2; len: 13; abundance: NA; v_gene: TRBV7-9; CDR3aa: CASSLDTHYGHTF; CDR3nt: TGTGCCAGCAGCCTGGACACCCACTATGGCCACACCTTC
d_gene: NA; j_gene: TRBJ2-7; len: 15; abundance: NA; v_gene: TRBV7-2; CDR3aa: CASSFSGLFPYEQYF; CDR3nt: TGTGCCAGCAGCTTTTCGGGACTTTTTCCCTACGAGCAGTACTTC
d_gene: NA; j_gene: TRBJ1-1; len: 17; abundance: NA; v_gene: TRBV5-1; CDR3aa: CASSLEVSGLGDTEAFF; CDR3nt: TGCGCCAGCAGCTTGGAGGTGTCAGGCTTGGGAGACACTGAAGCTTTCTTT
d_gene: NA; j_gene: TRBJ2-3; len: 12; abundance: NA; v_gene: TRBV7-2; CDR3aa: CASSLSAVAQYF; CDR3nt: TGTGCCAGCAGCCTTAGCGCTGTGGCGCAGTATTTT
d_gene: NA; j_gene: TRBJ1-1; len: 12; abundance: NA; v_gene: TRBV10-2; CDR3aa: CASSGDDTEAFF; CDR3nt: TGCGCCAGCAGTGGGGATGACACTGAAGCTTTCTTT
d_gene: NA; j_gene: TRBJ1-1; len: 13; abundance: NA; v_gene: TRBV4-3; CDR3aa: CASSQTGSTEASF; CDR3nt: TGCGCCAGCAGCCAAACAGGGAGCACTGAAGCTTCCTTT
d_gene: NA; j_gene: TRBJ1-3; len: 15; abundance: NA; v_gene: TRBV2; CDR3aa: CASSPDSSSGNTIYF; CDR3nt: TGTGCCAGCAGTCCTGACAGCAGCTCTGGAAACACCATATATTTT
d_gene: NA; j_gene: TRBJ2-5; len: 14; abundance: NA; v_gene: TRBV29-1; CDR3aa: CSVEWGQGRETQYF; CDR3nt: TGCAGCGTTGAATGGGGGCAGGGGCGGGAGACCCAGTACTTC
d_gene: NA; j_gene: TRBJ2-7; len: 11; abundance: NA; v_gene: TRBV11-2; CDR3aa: CASTSSWEQYF; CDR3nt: TGTGCCAGCACCTCGAGCTGGGAGCAGTACTTC
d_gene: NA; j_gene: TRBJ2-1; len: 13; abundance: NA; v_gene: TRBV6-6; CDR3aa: CASRPPAYNEQFF; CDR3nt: TGTGCCAGCAGGCCGCCAGCTTACAATGAGCAGTTCTTC
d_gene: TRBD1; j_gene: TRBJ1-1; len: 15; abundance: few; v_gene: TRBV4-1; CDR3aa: CASSARQGMNTEAFF; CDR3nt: TGCGCCAGCAGCGCGAGACAGGGGATGAACACTGAAGCTTTCTTT